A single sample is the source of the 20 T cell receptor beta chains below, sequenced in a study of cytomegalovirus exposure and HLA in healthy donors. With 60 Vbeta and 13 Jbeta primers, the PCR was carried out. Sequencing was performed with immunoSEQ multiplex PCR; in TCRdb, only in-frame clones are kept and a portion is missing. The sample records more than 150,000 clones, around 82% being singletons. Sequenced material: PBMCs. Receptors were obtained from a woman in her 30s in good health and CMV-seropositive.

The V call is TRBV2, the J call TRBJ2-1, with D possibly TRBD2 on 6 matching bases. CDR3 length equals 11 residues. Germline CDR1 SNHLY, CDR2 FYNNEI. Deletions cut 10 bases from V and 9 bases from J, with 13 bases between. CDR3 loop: CATAGRSEQFF. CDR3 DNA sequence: TGTGCCACAGCAGGGAGGAGTGAGCAGTTCTTC.

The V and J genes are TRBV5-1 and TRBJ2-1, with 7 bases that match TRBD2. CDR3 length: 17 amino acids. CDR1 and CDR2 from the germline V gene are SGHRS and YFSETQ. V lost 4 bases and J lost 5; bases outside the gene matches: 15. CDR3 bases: TGCGCCAGCAGCCCCCGGCACGCGCGGGGGAGGGACAATGAGCAGTTCTTC. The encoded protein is CASSPRHARGRDNEQFF.

The CDR3 is CASSTSGPGTQYF. The CDR3 DNA is TGTGCCAGCAGCACCAGCGGGCCCGGGACCCAGTACTTC. The gene calls are TRBV5-8 and TRBJ2-5; the D gene is possibly TRBD2 (6 bases). CDR3 size: 13 residues. Germline CDR1 and CDR2: SGHTS and YDEGEE. The germline V and J ends were trimmed by 4 bases and 7 bases, with 14 bases remaining between them.

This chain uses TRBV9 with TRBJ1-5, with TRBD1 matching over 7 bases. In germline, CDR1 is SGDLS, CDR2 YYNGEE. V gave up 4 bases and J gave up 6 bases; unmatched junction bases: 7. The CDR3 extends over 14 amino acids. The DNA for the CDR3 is TGTGCCAGCAGCCCAAGAGACAGGGCTCAGCCCCAGCATTTT. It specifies CASSPRDRAQPQHF.

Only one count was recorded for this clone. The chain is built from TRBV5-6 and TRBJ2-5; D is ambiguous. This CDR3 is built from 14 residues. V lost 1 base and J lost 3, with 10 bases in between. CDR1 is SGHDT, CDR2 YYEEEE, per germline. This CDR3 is CASSLIQREETQYF. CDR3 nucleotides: TGTGCCAGCAGCTTGATCCAGCGTGAAGAGACCCAGTACTTC.

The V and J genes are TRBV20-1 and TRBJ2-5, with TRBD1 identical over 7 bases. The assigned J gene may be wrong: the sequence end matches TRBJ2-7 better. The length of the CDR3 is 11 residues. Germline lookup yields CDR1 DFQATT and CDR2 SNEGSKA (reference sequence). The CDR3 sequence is CSAVRQGEQYF. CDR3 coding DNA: TGCAGTGCGGTCCGACAGGGCGAGCAGTACTTC.

The CDR3 here is CASSLGPGAAYEQYF. CDR3 nucleotides: TGTGCCAGCAGCTTAGGTCCAGGGGCTGCCTACGAGCAGTACTTC. The chain combines TRBV7-2 with TRBJ2-7; a possible D gene is TRBD1 (6 bases). The V gene lost 1 base and the J gene lost 2 bases, with 12 bases spanning the gap. CDR1 is SGHTA, CDR2 FQGNSA, per germline. The CDR3 sequence is 15 residues long. Supplemented by reference TRBV7-2 and TRBJ2-7, the full variable domain reads GAGVSQSPSNKVTEKGKDVELRCDPISGHTALYWYRQSLGQGLEFLIYFQGNSAPDKSGLPSDRFSAERTGGSVSTLTIQRTQQEDSAVYLCASSLGPGAAYEQYFGPGTRLTVT.

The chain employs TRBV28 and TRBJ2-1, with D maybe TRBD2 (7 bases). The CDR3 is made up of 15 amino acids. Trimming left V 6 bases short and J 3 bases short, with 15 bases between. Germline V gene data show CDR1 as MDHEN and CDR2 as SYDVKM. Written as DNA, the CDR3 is TGTGCCAGCAGGAGAAGGGGGGGGCTCTACAATGAGCAGTTCTTC. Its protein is CASRRRGGLYNEQFF.

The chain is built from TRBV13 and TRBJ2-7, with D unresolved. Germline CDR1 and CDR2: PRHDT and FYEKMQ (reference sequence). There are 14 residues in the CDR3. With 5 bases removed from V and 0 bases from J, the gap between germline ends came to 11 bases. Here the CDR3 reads CASSVGYGSYEQYF. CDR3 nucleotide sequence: TGTGCCAGCAGCGTGGGCTACGGCTCCTACGAGCAGTACTTC.

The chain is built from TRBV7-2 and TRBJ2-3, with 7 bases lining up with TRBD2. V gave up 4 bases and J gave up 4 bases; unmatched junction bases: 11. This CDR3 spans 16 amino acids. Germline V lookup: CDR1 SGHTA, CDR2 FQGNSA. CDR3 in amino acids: CASSSRRGFIADTQYF. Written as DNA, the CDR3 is TGTGCCAGCAGCTCCAGGCGGGGGTTCATCGCAGATACGCAGTATTTT.

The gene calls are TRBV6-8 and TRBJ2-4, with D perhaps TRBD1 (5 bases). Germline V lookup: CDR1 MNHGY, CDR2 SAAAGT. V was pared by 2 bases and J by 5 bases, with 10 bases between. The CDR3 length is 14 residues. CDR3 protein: CASSYRGAENIQYF. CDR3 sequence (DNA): TGTGCCAGCAGTTACAGGGGCGCGGAAAACATTCAGTACTTC.

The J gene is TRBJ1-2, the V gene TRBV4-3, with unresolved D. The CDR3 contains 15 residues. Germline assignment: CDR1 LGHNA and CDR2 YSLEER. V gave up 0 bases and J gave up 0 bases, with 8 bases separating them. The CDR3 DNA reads TGCGCCAGCAGCCAAGATCTGGCAGCTAACTATGGCTACACCTTC. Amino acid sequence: CASSQDLAANYGYTF.

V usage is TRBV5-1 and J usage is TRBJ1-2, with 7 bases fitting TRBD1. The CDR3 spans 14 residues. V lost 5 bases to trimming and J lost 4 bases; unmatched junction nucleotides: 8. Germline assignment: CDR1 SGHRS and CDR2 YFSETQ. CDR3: CASRGTDVVYGYTF. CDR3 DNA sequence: TGCGCCAGCAGAGGGACAGATGTGGTCTATGGCTACACCTTC.

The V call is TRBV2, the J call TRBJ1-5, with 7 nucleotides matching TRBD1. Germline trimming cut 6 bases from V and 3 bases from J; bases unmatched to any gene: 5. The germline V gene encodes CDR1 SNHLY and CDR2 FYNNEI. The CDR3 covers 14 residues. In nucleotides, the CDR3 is TGTGCCAGCAGGGGGGACAGTTACAATCAGCCCCAGCATTTT. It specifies CASRGDSYNQPQHF.

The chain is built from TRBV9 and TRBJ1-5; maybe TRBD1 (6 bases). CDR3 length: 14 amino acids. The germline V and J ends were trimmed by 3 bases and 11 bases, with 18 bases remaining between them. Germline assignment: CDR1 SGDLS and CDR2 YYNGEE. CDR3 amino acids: CASSETSGKGAQHF. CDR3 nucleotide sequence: TGTGCCAGCAGCGAGACCTCAGGGAAGGGGGCCCAGCATTTT. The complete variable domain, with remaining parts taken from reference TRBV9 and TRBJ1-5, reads DSGVTQTPKHLITATGQRVTLRCSPRSGDLSVYWYQQSLDQGLQFLIQYYNGEERAKGNILERFSAQQFPDLHSELNLSSLELGDSALYFCASSETSGKGAQHFGDGTRLSIL.

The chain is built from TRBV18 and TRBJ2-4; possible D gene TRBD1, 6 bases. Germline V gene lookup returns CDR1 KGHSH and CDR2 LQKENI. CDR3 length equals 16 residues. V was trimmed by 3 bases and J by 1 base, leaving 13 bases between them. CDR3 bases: TGTGCCAGCTCACCGCCCAGGGGAGCGGCCAAAAACATTCAGTACTTC. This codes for CASSPPRGAAKNIQYF. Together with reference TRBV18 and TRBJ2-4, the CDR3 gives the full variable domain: NAGVMQNPRHLVRRRGQEARLRCSPMKGHSHVYWYRQLPEEGLKFMVYLQKENIIDESGMPKERFSAEFPKEGPSILRIQQVVRGDSAAYFCASSPPRGAAKNIQYFGAGTRLSVL.

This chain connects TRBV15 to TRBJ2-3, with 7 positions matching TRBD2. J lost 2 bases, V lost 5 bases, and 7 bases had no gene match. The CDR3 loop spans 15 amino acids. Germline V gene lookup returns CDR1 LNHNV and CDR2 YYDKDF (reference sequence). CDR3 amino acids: CATSLGLGDTDTQYF. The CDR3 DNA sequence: TGTGCCACCAGCCTTGGACTAGGGGACACAGATACGCAGTATTTT.

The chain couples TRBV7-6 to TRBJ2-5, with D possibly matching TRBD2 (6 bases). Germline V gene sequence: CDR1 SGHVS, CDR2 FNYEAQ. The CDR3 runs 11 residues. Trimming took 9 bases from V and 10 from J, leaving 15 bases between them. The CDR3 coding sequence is TGTGCCAGTAGCCTTGAGGAGGGCCAGTACTTC. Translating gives CASSLEEGQYF.

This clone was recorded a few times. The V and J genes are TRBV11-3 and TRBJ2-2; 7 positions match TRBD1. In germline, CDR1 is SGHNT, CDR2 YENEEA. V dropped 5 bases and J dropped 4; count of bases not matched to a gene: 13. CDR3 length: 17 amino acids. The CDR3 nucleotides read TGTGCCAGCAGCCCCTGGGACAGCCTTTTAATCACCGGGGAGCTGTTTTTT. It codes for CASSPWDSLLITGELFF.

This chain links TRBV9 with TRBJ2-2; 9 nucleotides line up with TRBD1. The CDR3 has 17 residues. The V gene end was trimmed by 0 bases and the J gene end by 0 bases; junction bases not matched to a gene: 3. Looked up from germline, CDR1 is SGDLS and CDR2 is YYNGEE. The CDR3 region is CASSVARQGANTGELFF. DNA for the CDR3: TGTGCCAGCAGCGTAGCCCGACAGGGGGCGAACACCGGGGAGCTGTTTTTT. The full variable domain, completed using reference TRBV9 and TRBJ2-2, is DSGVTQTPKHLITATGQRVTLRCSPRSGDLSVYWYQQSLDQGLQFLIQYYNGEERAKGNILERFSAQQFPDLHSELNLSSLELGDSALYFCASSVARQGANTGELFFGEGSRLTVL.